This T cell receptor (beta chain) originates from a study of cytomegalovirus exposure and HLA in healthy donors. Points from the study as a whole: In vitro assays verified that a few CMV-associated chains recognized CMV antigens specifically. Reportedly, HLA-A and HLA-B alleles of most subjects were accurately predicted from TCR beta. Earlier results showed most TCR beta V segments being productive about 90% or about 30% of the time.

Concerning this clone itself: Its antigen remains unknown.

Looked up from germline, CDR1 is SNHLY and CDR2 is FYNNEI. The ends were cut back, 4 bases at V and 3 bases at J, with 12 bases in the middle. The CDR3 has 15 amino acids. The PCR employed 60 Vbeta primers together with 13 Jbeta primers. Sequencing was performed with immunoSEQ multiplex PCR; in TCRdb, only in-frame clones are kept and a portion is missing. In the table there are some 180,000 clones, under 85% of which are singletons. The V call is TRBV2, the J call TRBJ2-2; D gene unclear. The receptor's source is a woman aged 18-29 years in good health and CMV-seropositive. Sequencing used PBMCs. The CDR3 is CASSVLPLYTGELFF. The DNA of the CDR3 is TGTGCCAGCAGTGTCCTACCATTATACACCGGGGAGCTGTTTTTT.